A selection of T cell receptor beta chains follows, all from one sample in a study of blood T cell repertoires in COVID-19. Using immunoSEQ multiplex PCR, the repertoire was profiled, and TCRdb retains in-frame clones only, with some absent. This table holds 210,000 or so clones, around 80% found once. The sample taken for sequencing was peripheral blood. The source of these receptors is a woman at least 80 years old with active or convalescent COVID-19. Both conserved end residues are part of each CDR3. The D gene is left open where the match is weak.

>.|TRBV5-1|TRBJ1-1
CASSSPGSWGTEAFF
>TRBD2|TRBV29-1|TRBJ2-1
CSVDIGLGRSNEQFF
>TRBD2|TRBV4-1|TRBJ2-3
CASSQVLAETDTQYF
>TRBD1|TRBV7-7|TRBJ2-1
CASSLGQGGYNEQFF
>TRBD1|TRBV6-1|TRBJ1-6
CASSERQGPYNSPLHF
>.|TRBV4-1|TRBJ2-5
CASSQDRGSGQETQYF
>.|TRBV7-2|TRBJ2-3
CASSLVGVGNTDTQYF
>.|TRBV18|TRBJ1-5
CASSPRSNSNQPQHF
>TRBD2|TRBV3-1/TRBV3-2|TRBJ2-3
CASSHRLAGGRDTQYF
>.|TRBV11-2|TRBJ2-7
CASSSGTPLLYEQYF
>.|TRBV10-3|TRBJ2-7
CAISEQGYEQYF
>.|TRBV11-2|TRBJ2-2
CASSLSPAGELFF
>TRBD2|TRBV6-1|TRBJ2-1
CASSVGTSGGGHYNEQFF
>.|TRBV29-1|TRBJ1-1
CSARQVSSIEAFF
>.|TRBV5-4|TRBJ2-7
CASSLAVGGLAYEQYF
>.|TRBV2|TRBJ1-5
CASKPQGSIQPQHF
>.|TRBV19|TRBJ2-4
CASSMGRLAKNIQYF
>TRBD1|TRBV3-1/TRBV3-2|TRBJ2-7
CASSPWTGDTNEQYF
>TRBD1|TRBV7-9|TRBJ2-4
CASSARDRGSKNIQYF
>TRBD1|TRBV2|TRBJ1-1
CASRPGQTNTEAFF
>TRBD1|TRBV29-1|TRBJ1-1
CSVRQGDTEAFF
>.|TRBV15|TRBJ1-1
CATRDKNTEAFF
>.|TRBV6-1|TRBJ1-2
CASREAEVDYGYTF
>.|TRBV3-1/TRBV3-2|TRBJ2-4
CASSPSGVAKNIQYF
>.|TRBV7-3|TRBJ2-3
CASSSMGGPSTDTQYF
>TRBD1|TRBV11-2|TRBJ2-5
CASGTNRGRETQYF
>.|TRBV6-2/TRBV6-3|TRBJ2-3
CASSSHGTGSTDTQYF